This entry features one T cell receptor (beta chain) sequence. Other nucleotide sequences from this sample produce the same CDR3. V trimming: 5 bases; J trimming: 5 bases; junction bases outside the gene matches: 2. The V gene's germline CDR1 is SGHTA and CDR2 FQGNSA. This CDR3 is 12 amino acids long. The data were obtained in a study of cytomegalovirus exposure and HLA in healthy donors. The wider study: Researchers previously reported finding roughly 120 million unique TCR beta sequences from 150 million to 200 million T cells.

The PCR ran on 60 Vbeta and 13 Jbeta primers. Sequenced by immunoSEQ multiplex PCR; TCRdb stores in-frame clones only, minus some. The sample lists around 190,000 clones, 79% occurring once. Source material: PBMCs. This TCR was recovered from a woman aged 18-30 years in good health and CMV-seronegative. The gene calls are TRBV7-2 and TRBJ1-1; 7 positions match TRBD1. CDR3 in DNA: TGTGCCAGCAGCCCAGGGGGTACTGAAGCTTTCTTT. This codes for CASSPGGTEAFF.